This TCR beta chain was captured by sequencing in a study of blood T cell repertoires in COVID-19. As for the study in general: Spain, Italy and the United States supplied samples that represented acute and convalescent COVID-19. In each case, the material was cDNA or gDNA derived from T cells, B-cell-depleted T cells, or PBMCs.

This CDR3 contains 17 residues. Per germline, CDR1 SGHTA and CDR2 FQGNSA. Between the trimmed V and J ends, which lost 1 base and 2 bases, there was a span of 17 bases. As handled by the study authors: Cell counts per sample came from amplifying reference gene primers. Data came from immunoSEQ multiplex PCR; TCRdb stores just in-frame clones and leaves some out. That table furnishes V, J and clone size, whereas the DNA furnished D and trimming. Counted here are 240,000 or so clones, 70% to 90% occurring once; the ten biggest clones make up roughly 5.8%. The sequence came from a man between 60 and 70 years old with acute or convalescent COVID-19. The specimen sequenced was peripheral blood. The V and J genes are TRBV7-2 and TRBJ1-1, with D maybe TRBD1 (6 bases). As DNA, the CDR3 is TGTGCCAGCAGCTTAGTGGGGGGGGCCGGGCCCAACACTGAAGCTTTCTTT. This translates into CASSLVGGAGPNTEAFF. The whole variable domain, remainder taken from reference TRBV7-2 and TRBJ1-1, is GAGVSQSPSNKVTEKGKDVELRCDPISGHTALYWYRQSLGQGLEFLIYFQGNSAPDKSGLPSDRFSAERTGGSVSTLTIQRTQQEDSAVYLCASSLVGGAGPNTEAFFGQGTRLTVV.